A selection of T cell receptor beta chains follows, all from one sample in a study of cytomegalovirus exposure and HLA in healthy donors. Clones were sequenced by immunoSEQ multiplex PCR, and TCRdb holds only the in-frame ones, with some missing. The profile shows 100,000 or so clones, 75% to 85% of them singletons. Source material: PBMCs. The source is a woman between 35 and 50 years old in good health and CMV-seronegative. Both conserved end residues are part of each CDR3. Fields, in order: J gene, V gene, D gene, clone size, CDR3 protein, CDR3 DNA. A D gene is named only where the DNA matches it firmly. Clone size, where shown, is once, few, many, or a class for clones that have expanded.

TRBJ1-5,TRBV27,TRBD1,.,CASSSTTGGLNQPQHF,TGTGCCAGCAGTTCGACGACAGGGGGGTTAAATCAGCCCCAGCATTTT
TRBJ1-1,TRBV5-1,.,.,CASSLEGTPRTEAFF,TGCGCCAGCAGCTTGGAAGGTACCCCTAGGACTGAAGCTTTCTTT
TRBJ1-4,TRBV7-9,.,.,CASSLTGSTNEKLFF,TGTGCCAGCAGCTTAACAGGGTCAACTAATGAAAAACTGTTTTTT
TRBJ1-1,TRBV7-2,.,few,CASSLDPRDFTMNTEAFF,TGTGCCAGCAGCTTAGATCCGAGGGACTTCACCATGAACACTGAAGCTTTCTTT
TRBJ2-3,TRBV7-9,.,.,CASSWGGGGTDTQYF,TGTGCCAGCAGCTGGGGGGGCGGGGGCACAGATACGCAGTATTTT
TRBJ2-2,TRBV7-3,.,.,CASSALSQGTGELFF,TGTGCCAGCAGCGCCCTTAGTCAGGGTACCGGGGAGCTGTTTTTT
TRBJ1-1,TRBV27,.,.,CASSLGGPGGAFF,TGTGCCAGCAGTTTGGGAGGGCCGGGCGGGGCTTTCTTT
TRBJ2-5,TRBV18,TRBD2,once,CASSPTSGGPQETQYF,TGTGCCAGCTCACCAACTAGCGGGGGACCACAAGAGACCCAGTACTTC
TRBJ2-2,TRBV18,.,.,CASSPATAGTGELFF,TGTGCCAGCTCACCAGCGACGGCGGGGACCGGGGAGCTGTTTTTT
TRBJ1-1,TRBV20-1,.,.,CSAREDSEAFF,TGCAGTGCTAGAGAGGACAGTGAAGCTTTCTTT
TRBJ2-3,TRBV7-9,TRBD2,.,CASSLGGGEPSTDTQYF,TGTGCCAGCAGCTTAGGGGGAGGGGAGCCGAGCACAGATACGCAGTATTTT
TRBJ1-4,TRBV19,TRBD1,.,CASSGGSGEKLFF,TGTGCCAGCTCAGGGGGCTCGGGCGAAAAACTGTTTTTT
TRBJ1-2,TRBV4-3,.,.,CASSQDAGSNYGYTF,TGCGCCAGCAGCCAAGATGCGGGTTCGAACTATGGCTACACCTTC
TRBJ1-2,TRBV18,.,.,CASSPPIEGKKGGYTF,TGTGCCAGCTCACCACCGATAGAGGGCAAGAAGGGCGGCTACACCTTC
TRBJ2-2,TRBV5-1,.,.,CASGFGAETLANTGELFF,TGCGCCAGCGGTTTCGGAGCGGAAACTTTGGCGAACACCGGGGAGCTGTTTTTT
TRBJ2-5,TRBV2,.,few,CASSEATTSGETQYF,TGTGCCAGCAGTGAAGCGACCACGTCGGGGGAGACCCAGTACTTC
TRBJ1-1,TRBV4-1,.,.,CASSQDRLTWMNTEAFF,TGCGCCAGCAGCCAAGATCGCCTGACTTGGATGAACACTGAAGCTTTCTTT
TRBJ2-3,TRBV6-5,TRBD2,.,CASRIRAGGTDTQYF,TGTGCCAGCAGGATACGGGCGGGGGGCACAGATACGCAGTATTTT
TRBJ2-4,TRBV28,.,.,CASSFRGTKGIQYF,TGTGCCAGCAGTTTTCGGGGGACGAAAGGCATTCAGTACTTC
TRBJ1-5,TRBV12-2,.,.,CASPPFGTEPNQPQHF,TGTGCAAGTCCACCCTTCGGGACAGAACCCAATCAGCCCCAGCATTTT
TRBJ1-4,TRBV5-1,TRBD1,once,CASSPQGRRHEKLFF,TGCGCCAGCAGCCCACAGGGGAGGCGTCATGAAAAACTGTTTTTT
TRBJ2-2,TRBV7-2,TRBD1,.,CASSPGQVRGGELFF,TGTGCCAGCAGTCCTGGACAGGTCAGAGGCGGGGAGCTGTTTTTT
TRBJ2-1,TRBV4-2,TRBD2,.,CASSHPLGGGGYDEQFF,TGTGCCAGCAGCCACCCCCTTGGCGGGGGGGGTTACGATGAGCAGTTCTTC
TRBJ1-2,TRBV7-6,.,.,CASSLDPGGNGYTF,TGTGCCAGCAGCTTAGACCCCGGAGGGAATGGCTACACCTTC
TRBJ1-1,TRBV7-2,TRBD1,.,CASSLSRTGFTEAFF,TGTGCCAGCAGCTTAAGTAGGACAGGGTTTACTGAAGCTTTCTTT
TRBJ2-5,TRBV7-2,.,once,CASSLGRGPRETQYF,TGTGCCAGCAGCTTAGGACGCGGGCCTAGGGAGACCCAGTACTTC
TRBJ1-1,TRBV5-4,TRBD1,.,CASSSQGDEAFF,TGTGCCAGCAGCTCACAGGGGGATGAAGCTTTCTTT
TRBJ2-5,TRBV9,TRBD2,.,CASSLSGGAGETQYF,TGTGCCAGCAGCCTCAGCGGGGGGGCCGGGGAGACCCAGTACTTC
TRBJ1-1,TRBV6-5,TRBD1,few,CASRKTGTVNTEAFF,TGTGCCAGCAGAAAAACCGGGACAGTGAACACTGAAGCTTTCTTT
TRBJ2-1,TRBV30,.,few,CAWSVADFPFF,TGTGCCTGGAGTGTAGCCGACTTTCCGTTCTTC
TRBJ2-5,TRBV6-1,.,.,CASSPDGRARETQYF,TGTGCCAGCAGTCCCGACGGCAGGGCGAGAGAGACCCAGTACTTC
TRBJ2-5,TRBV4-2,.,.,CASSQDPSPRLNIQETQYF,TGTGCCAGCAGCCAAGATCCATCCCCTCGCTTGAACATTCAAGAGACCCAGTACTTC
TRBJ1-6,TRBV15,.,.,CATSSDNSPLHF,TGTGCCACCAGCTCAGATAATTCACCCCTCCACTTT
TRBJ2-1,TRBV10-1,.,.,CASSDHGLKTRVAEQFF,TGCGCCAGCAGTGACCATGGATTAAAGACTAGAGTTGCTGAGCAGTTCTTC
TRBJ1-5,TRBV7-9,.,.,CASTQGNQPQHF,TGTGCCAGTACACAGGGTAATCAGCCCCAGCATTTT
TRBJ2-1,TRBV5-4,.,few,CASSPGGQIVPEQFF,TGTGCCAGCAGCCCAGGCGGGCAAATAGTGCCTGAGCAGTTCTTC
TRBJ1-2,TRBV12-2,.,.,CASRLVILVGAKFDCGYTF,TGTGCAAGTCGCTTAGTAATATTAGTGGGAGCAAAATTCGACTGTGGCTACACCTTC
TRBJ2-3,TRBV4-1,.,once,CASSQDRGAEDTQYF,TGCGCCAGCAGCCAAGATCGGGGGGCGGAAGATACGCAGTATTTT
TRBJ1-6,TRBV7-9,TRBD1,.,CASSKQGAYNSPLHF,TGTGCCAGCAGCAAACAGGGGGCGTATAATTCACCCCTCCACTTT
TRBJ1-2,TRBV6-5,.,few,CASTGLGKGYTF,TGTGCCAGCACTGGACTGGGTAAGGGCTACACCTTC
TRBJ2-7,TRBV7-2,TRBD2,.,CASSLEGGGDEQYF,TGTGCCAGCAGCTTAGAGGGCGGGGGTGACGAGCAGTACTTC
TRBJ2-7,TRBV30,.,.,CAWSLTGRGYEQYF,TGTGCCTGGAGTCTAACAGGGCGCGGGTACGAGCAGTACTTC
TRBJ1-2,TRBV2,.,.,CASRSGQGTGPYGYTF,TGTGCCAGCCGGAGCGGGCAGGGCACCGGTCCCTATGGCTACACCTTC
TRBJ2-3,TRBV6-5,TRBD2,.,CASTPLRGSTDTQYF,TGTGCCAGCACCCCTTTGCGGGGGAGCACAGATACGCAGTATTTT
TRBJ2-3,TRBV6-1,.,.,CASSLSRDTQYF,TGTGCCAGCAGTTTAAGCAGGGATACGCAGTATTTT
TRBJ2-1,TRBV19,TRBD1,.,CASSSTGGAYNEQFF,TGTGCCAGTAGTTCCACAGGGGGCGCCTACAATGAGCAGTTCTTC
TRBJ2-2,TRBV5-1,TRBD1,.,CASSLAQTGTDGELFF,TGCGCCAGCAGCTTGGCCCAGACAGGGACGGACGGGGAGCTGTTTTTT
TRBJ1-2,TRBV29-1,.,.,CSAWDTVNYGYTF,TGCAGCGCCTGGGACACCGTGAACTATGGCTACACCTTC
TRBJ2-7,TRBV6-5,TRBD1,.,CASRDGTADSYEQYF,TGTGCCAGCAGAGACGGGACAGCAGACTCCTACGAGCAGTACTTC
TRBJ2-5,TRBV7-8,.,.,CASSPPVARKETQYF,TGTGCCAGCAGCCCCCCCGTGGCTCGAAAAGAGACCCAGTACTTC
TRBJ2-2,TRBV19,.,.,CATGTPGELFF,TGTGCCACCGGGACACCCGGGGAGCTGTTTTTT
TRBJ1-2,TRBV7-9,.,once,CASSSYREYNYGYTF,TGTGCCAGCAGCTCCTACAGGGAATATAACTATGGCTACACCTTC
TRBJ1-5,TRBV29-1,.,.,CSVAPHRDQPQHF,TGCAGCGTTGCTCCCCATCGGGATCAGCCCCAGCATTTT
TRBJ1-2,TRBV5-4,.,.,CASSPFFWGANYGYTF,TGTGCCAGCAGCCCGTTCTTTTGGGGGGCTAACTATGGCTACACCTTC
TRBJ2-7,TRBV5-6,TRBD1,.,CASSYLRTGIVHEQYF,TGTGCCAGCAGCTACCTTCGGACAGGCATCGTCCACGAGCAGTACTTC
TRBJ2-7,TRBV28,.,.,CASRGRETYEQYF,TGTGCCAGCAGAGGTCGGGAGACCTACGAGCAGTACTTC
TRBJ2-7,TRBV7-2,TRBD2,.,CASSPYSGGRPYEQYF,TGTGCCAGCAGCCCCTACAGCGGGGGCCGTCCCTACGAGCAGTACTTC
TRBJ1-4,TRBV9,.,once,CASSASRVLRTNEKLFF,TGTGCCAGCAGCGCCTCACGGGTTTTGAGAACTAATGAAAAACTGTTTTTT
TRBJ1-6,TRBV11-1,.,.,CASSLRGYNSPLHF,TGTGCCAGCAGCTTAAGGGGTTATAATTCACCCCTCCACTTT
TRBJ1-5,TRBV18,TRBD1,.,CASSPPNTGTGVLEQPQHF,TGTGCCAGCTCACCACCTAACACCGGGACAGGGGTTTTAGAGCAGCCCCAGCATTTT